These 30 T cell receptor beta chains came from one sample sequenced in a study of shared clonotypes between healthy human individuals. Sequencing was performed with immunoSEQ multiplex PCR; in TCRdb, only in-frame clones are kept and a portion is missing. The sample holds more than 850,000 clones, 75% to 80% seen once. Source material: memory CD4+ T cells from PBMCs. The sample's subset: CD45RA-negative fraction. The source of these receptors is a man aged 18 to 35 in good health. Some clones in this sample may be carry-over from other donors' samples.

For the CDR3, the DNA is TGTGCCAGCAGCGCCCTTGTAGGGACTAGCCGTCTCGCGCAGTTCTTC. Encoded protein: CASSALVGTSRLAQFF. The V gene is TRBV9, the J gene TRBJ2-1; 9 bases are shared with TRBD2. This CDR3 is built from 16 residues. CDR1 and CDR2 (germline): SGDLS, YYNGEE. Losses at the gene ends were 3 bases for V and 12 bases for J; bases not matched to a gene: 16.

V gene TRBV6-5 combines with J gene TRBJ1-1; D gene ambiguous. Germline CDR1 MNHEY, CDR2 SVGAGI. The CDR3 consists of 14 residues. V lost 2 bases to trimming and J lost 2 bases, with 9 bases between them. In nucleotides, the CDR3 is TGTGCCAGCAGTTACGGTCGGGGAAACACTGAAGCTTTCTTT. Encoded protein: CASSYGRGNTEAFF.

The chain has TRBV2 and TRBJ1-4; weak D call: TRBD1 (6 bases). Germline V gives CDR1 SNHLY, CDR2 FYNNEI. This CDR3 contains 15 residues. Trimming stripped 0 bases from V and 8 bases from J, with 13 bases between. This chain's CDR3 is CASSEALGAGEKLFF. The CDR3 DNA reads TGTGCCAGCAGTGAAGCGCTGGGGGCAGGGGAAAAACTGTTTTTT.

About this clone: Other DNA sequences within the sample encode an identical CDR3. The rearrangement joins TRBV28 to TRBJ2-7; 11 bases fit TRBD2. J was trimmed by 1 base and V by 6 bases; bases with no gene match: 2. This CDR3 contains 14 residues. Germline V gene lookup returns CDR1 MDHEN and CDR2 SYDVKM. This chain's CDR3 is CASSTSGGSYEQYF. As DNA, the CDR3 is TGTGCCAGCAGCACTAGCGGGGGTTCCTACGAGCAGTACTTC.

The rearrangement joins TRBV21-1 to TRBJ1-3; the table's TRBD1 call for D was not verified on the DNA. TRBV21-1 is assigned pseudogene status. This CDR3 is 16 amino acids long. In DNA, the CDR3 is TGTGCCAGCAGCACCAGGACAGGCTGCTCTGGAAACACCATATATTTT. It is translated as CASSTRTGCSGNTIYF.

This clone was counted a single time. The J gene is TRBJ2-5, the V gene TRBV28; D assignment may be TRBD1 or TRBD2 (5 bases each). The CDR3 is 13 residues long. From germline, CDR1 is MDHEN and CDR2 SYDVKM. The V gene lost 0 bases and the J gene lost 3 bases, with 5 bases spanning the gap. The chain's CDR3 is CASSLWGEETQYF. CDR3 nucleotides: TGTGCCAGCAGTTTATGGGGGGAAGAGACCCAGTACTTC.

As DNA, the CDR3 is TGTGCCAGCAGTTTCGACAGACCCTCATCGAACTATGGCTACACCTTC. Translated, it gives CASSFDRPSSNYGYTF. The chain recombines TRBV27 with TRBJ1-2; D may be TRBD1 (5 bases). Germline V CDR1 and CDR2: MNHEY, SMNVEV (reference sequence). The CDR3 loop spans 16 amino acids. Deletions cut 3 bases from V and 2 bases from J, with 16 bases between.

The chain couples TRBV7-2 to TRBJ2-3; D is unresolved. This CDR3 region has 14 residues. V was shortened by 8 bases and J by 0 bases, with 12 bases between the two germline ends. Germline CDR1 reads SGHTA; CDR2 reads FQGNSA. The CDR3 region is CASGPHASTDTQYF. CDR3 nucleotides: TGTGCCAGCGGGCCCCATGCAAGCACAGATACGCAGTATTTT.

The chain employs TRBV28 and TRBJ2-3; D is unclear. The CDR3 consists of 16 residues. Germline V gene data show CDR1 as MDHEN and CDR2 as SYDVKM. With 9 bases removed from V and 0 bases from J, the gap between germline ends came to 19 bases. For the CDR3, the DNA is TGTGCCAGTCACACCCACCGGGCCTCTAGCACAGATACGCAGTATTTT. Amino acid sequence: CASHTHRASSTDTQYF.

The chain recombines TRBV2 with TRBJ1-2, with 7 bases lining up with TRBD1. The CDR3 consists of 12 residues. The germline V gene encodes CDR1 SNHLY and CDR2 FYNNEI. Trimming took 11 bases from V and 3 from J; bases not matched to a gene: 6. The CDR3 coding sequence is TGTGCCCGCGGCGGACAGGACTATGGCTACACCTTC. Amino acid sequence: CARGGQDYGYTF.

The CDR3 coding sequence is TGTGCCAGCAGGAAAGAAAACACCGGGGAGCTGTTTTTT. Protein product: CASRKENTGELFF. The gene calls are TRBV2 and TRBJ2-2, with unresolved D. Trimming removed 6 bases from V and 2 bases from J, with 7 bases in between. Germline CDR1 and CDR2: SNHLY and FYNNEI. The CDR3 consists of 13 residues.

The chain uses TRBV11-2 and TRBJ2-1; TRBD2 matches at 7 bases. After removal of 5 bases from V and 0 bases from J, the junction contained 10 bases not matched to a gene. This CDR3 region has 17 residues. Germline CDR1 reads SGHAT; CDR2 reads FQNNGV. The CDR3 nucleotides read TGTGCCAGCAGCCCAGGACTAGGTCGAAGCTCCTACAATGAGCAGTTCTTC. This sequence encodes CASSPGLGRSSYNEQFF.

This rearrangement joins TRBV10-3 to TRBJ2-7; 13 nucleotides align to TRBD2. Looked up from germline, CDR1 is ENHRY and CDR2 is SYGVKD. The V gene end was trimmed by 3 bases and the J gene end by 6 bases; junction bases not matched to a gene: 8. The CDR3 has 16 residues. The CDR3 region is CAISERRTSGSGEQYF. CDR3 DNA sequence: TGTGCCATCAGTGAACGGAGGACTAGCGGGAGTGGCGAGCAGTACTTC.

V gene TRBV28 combines with J gene TRBJ1-4; 7 nucleotides agree with TRBD1. The CDR3 consists of 13 residues. Germline CDR1 MDHEN, CDR2 SYDVKM. V shed 8 bases, J shed 3 bases, and the junction held 3 bases outside the gene matches. CDR3 amino acids: CASLGQPNEKLFF. The CDR3 DNA reads TGTGCCAGCTTGGGACAGCCTAATGAAAAACTGTTTTTT. The full variable domain, completed using reference TRBV28 and TRBJ1-4, is DVKVTQSSRYLVKRTGEKVFLECVQDMDHENMFWYRQDPGLGLRLIYFSYDVKMKEKGDIPEGYSVSREKKERFSLILESASTNQTSMYLCASLGQPNEKLFFGSGTQLSVL.

In its sample, this clone was seen a few times. The rearrangement links TRBV11-2 to TRBJ2-7; TRBD1 matches at 8 bases. Per the germline V gene, CDR1 is SGHAT and CDR2 is FQNNGV. The CDR3 sequence is 17 residues long. Trimming cost V 2 bases and J 0 bases; bases outside gene matches: 9. CDR3 sequence: CASSLKQGVVISYEQYF. The CDR3 bases are TGTGCCAGCAGCTTAAAACAGGGGGTAGTTATCTCCTACGAGCAGTACTTC.

The J gene is TRBJ1-1, the V gene TRBV6-6, with D possibly matching TRBD1 (6 bases). Trimming pared 7 bases from V and 3 bases from J, leaving 15 bases between. This CDR3 region has 14 residues. Germline V gene data show CDR1 as MNHNY and CDR2 as SVGAGI (reference sequence). CDR3 sequence reads: CASTTQGLDTEAFF. The CDR3 nucleotides read TGTGCCAGCACCACACAGGGCTTAGACACTGAAGCTTTCTTT.

The chain couples TRBV6-5 to TRBJ2-7; D not certain. This CDR3 region has 14 residues. V gave up 5 bases and J gave up 0 bases, with 11 bases separating them. Germline V lookup: CDR1 MNHEY, CDR2 SVGAGI. The CDR3 here is CASSPRRFSYEQYF. In nucleotides, the CDR3 is TGTGCCAGCAGTCCGAGACGGTTCTCCTACGAGCAGTACTTC.

The chain links TRBV25-1 to TRBJ2-5; D is perhaps TRBD1 (7 bases). CDR1 is MGHDK and CDR2 is SYGVNS in the germline V gene. This CDR3 region has 16 residues. Trimming shortened V by 0 bases and J by 0 bases, and 11 bases separated the two germline ends. The DNA for the CDR3 is TGTGCCAGCAGTGAATATGCAGGGGGGAACCAAGAGACCCAGTACTTC. Its translation is CASSEYAGGNQETQYF. Full variable domain (rest looked up from reference TRBV25-1 and TRBJ2-5): EADIYQTPRYLVIGTGKKITLECSQTMGHDKMYWYQQDPGMELHLIHYSYGVNSTEKGDLSSESTVSRIRTEHFPLTLESARPSHTSQYLCASSEYAGGNQETQYFGPGTRLLVL.

Of note for this clone: The sample holds other DNA sequences that translate to the same CDR3. The rearrangement links TRBV5-1 to TRBJ2-3; 13 bases fit TRBD2. The J segment lost 2 bases and the V segment lost 4 bases, leaving 4 bases of the junction unmatched. The CDR3 loop spans 16 amino acids. The germline V gene encodes CDR1 SGHRS and CDR2 YFSETQ. The CDR3, as DNA: TGCGCCAGCAGCCTGGGACTAGCGGGATCCACAGATACGCAGTATTTT. Translation gives CASSLGLAGSTDTQYF.

Here the CDR3 DNA reads TGTGCCAGCCGGAGCGGGGATGACGAGCAGTACTTC. This sequence encodes CASRSGDDEQYF. This chain joins TRBV28 and TRBJ2-7, with 7 nucleotides matching TRBD2. Germline CDR1 is MDHEN and CDR2 is SYDVKM. The trim removed 8 bases at V and 5 bases at J, leaving 6 bases unmatched. This CDR3 comprises 12 residues.

This clone has only one observation. This sequence joins TRBV5-1 and TRBJ2-5; 13 positions match TRBD2. The CDR3 loop spans 18 amino acids. The V segment lost 0 bases and the J segment 4 bases; nucleotides outside the gene matches: 9. CDR1 is SGHRS, CDR2 YFSETQ, per germline. The chain's CDR3 is CASSLEVLAGGPGETQYF. The CDR3, as DNA: TGCGCCAGCAGCTTGGAGGTACTAGCGGGAGGGCCGGGAGAGACCCAGTACTTC.

The V call is TRBV7-3, the J call TRBJ1-1; D is possibly TRBD1 (5 bases). Germline CDR1 and CDR2: SGHTA and FQGTGA. This CDR3 contains 16 residues. V was clipped by 3 bases and J by 6 bases, with 20 bases between them. The DNA of the CDR3 is TGTGCCAGCAGCTTTGCCGCCGGGACCCAAACTGCTGAAGCTTTCTTT. It encodes CASSFAAGTQTAEAFF.

The V gene is TRBV6-1, the J gene TRBJ1-3; D not certain. The CDR3 sequence is 15 residues long. V was shortened by 0 bases and J by 4 bases, with 10 bases between the two germline ends. The germline V gene has CDR1 MNHNS and CDR2 SASEGT. This CDR3 reads CASSEASRLGNTIYF. CDR3 nucleotides: TGTGCCAGCAGTGAAGCTAGCAGGCTCGGAAACACCATATATTTT.

The chain joins TRBV28 to TRBJ2-7; D gene unclear. Trimming took off 3 bases at V and 13 bases at J, with 16 bases between the two ends. This CDR3 region has 12 residues. The germline V gene has CDR1 MDHEN and CDR2 SYDVKM. The chain's CDR3 is CASSLDLRADYF. The CDR3 region has the DNA TGTGCCAGCAGTTTGGATTTGCGCGCCGACTACTTC.

The chain joins TRBV7-9 to TRBJ1-1; D gene ambiguous. This CDR3 has 14 residues. V lost 4 bases, J lost 2 bases, and 11 bases lay in between. The V gene's germline CDR1 is SEHNR and CDR2 FQNEAQ (reference sequence). As DNA, the CDR3 is TGTGCCAGCAGCTCCCGGCTTGGTAACACTGAAGCTTTCTTT. As protein: CASSSRLGNTEAFF.

About this clone: It is likely a read error: a sequence one base away is far more abundant. The same CDR3 also results from other DNA sequences found in this sample. This sequence joins TRBV2 and TRBJ2-3, with D hard to call. V was clipped by 6 bases and J by 2 bases, with 3 bases between them. The CDR3 has 11 amino acids. CDR1 SNHLY and CDR2 FYNNEI come from the germline V gene. In DNA, the CDR3 is TGTGCCAGCAGCTACACAGATACGCAGTATTTT. This codes for CASSYTDTQYF.

This chain links TRBV5-8 with TRBJ2-6, with D unresolved. Germline lookup yields CDR1 SGHTS and CDR2 YDEGEE. The CDR3 has 16 residues. V lost 1 base to trimming and J lost 4 bases, with 12 bases between them. The chain's CDR3 is CASSLFPGSGANVLTF. The CDR3 nucleotides read TGTGCCAGCAGCTTGTTCCCCGGTTCGGGGGCCAACGTCCTGACTTTC.

This chain joins TRBV6-1 and TRBJ1-5, with D tentatively TRBD1 (5 bases). The ends were cut back, 3 bases at V and 2 bases at J, with 17 bases in the middle. The CDR3 spans 17 residues. Germline CDR1 reads MNHNS; CDR2 reads SASEGT. CDR3 amino acids: CASSDFHGTRGNQPQHF. In DNA form, the CDR3 reads TGTGCCAGCAGTGACTTTCACGGGACCCGGGGCAATCAGCCCCAGCATTTT.

V and J are TRBV4-1 and TRBJ1-2, with TRBD1 as a possible D gene (5 bases). V gave up 0 bases and J gave up 4 bases, with 12 bases separating them. Looked up from germline, CDR1 is MGHRA and CDR2 is YSYEKL. This CDR3 spans 15 amino acids. The CDR3 protein is CASSQDHRGRYGYTF. CDR3 bases: TGCGCCAGCAGCCAAGACCACCGGGGCCGCTATGGCTACACCTTC.

The chain employs TRBV2 and TRBJ2-2; TRBD1 matches 9 bases. Germline V gives CDR1 SNHLY, CDR2 FYNNEI. V lost 6 bases to trimming and J lost 1 base; unmatched junction nucleotides: 6. The CDR3 contains 16 residues. CDR3 sequence (DNA): TGTGCCAGCAGATTACAGGGGGCAGGGAACACCGGGGAGCTGTTTTTT. Its protein product is CASRLQGAGNTGELFF.